The rows below give T cell receptor beta chains drawn from one sample of a study of technical replicates of blood from a handful of donors. Here immunoSEQ multiplex PCR was the method, and the copy in TCRdb shows in-frame clones only, minus some. The repertoire includes roughly 73,000 clones, around 93% of them detected once, and about 0.25% sits in the top ten. Sequencing used T cells isolated from PBMCs. These TCRs come from a human donor in good health. Each CDR3 is given with its conserved first and last residue. The D gene is left open where the match is weak. Size is omitted from some rows. Given values are once, few, many or a class for expanded clones.

j_gene: TRBJ1-5
len: 13
abundance: .
v_gene: TRBV2
d_gene: .
CDR3aa: CASSRPFNQPQHF
CDR3nt: TGTGCCAGCAGTCGTCCCTTTAATCAGCCCCAGCATTTT

j_gene: TRBJ2-7
len: 16
abundance: once
v_gene: TRBV7-9
d_gene: TRBD1
CDR3aa: CASSGTGQGVPYEQYF
CDR3nt: TGTGCCAGCAGCGGGACCGGACAGGGGGTTCCCTACGAGCAGTACTTC

j_gene: TRBJ1-2
len: 15
abundance: .
v_gene: TRBV9
d_gene: TRBD1
CDR3aa: CASSVTGGDHYGYTF
CDR3nt: TGTGCCAGCAGCGTTACAGGGGGCGATCACTATGGCTACACCTTC

j_gene: TRBJ1-3
len: 17
abundance: .
v_gene: TRBV6-1
d_gene: TRBD1
CDR3aa: CASSDRTGFYSGNTIYF
CDR3nt: TGTGCCAGCAGTGACCGGACAGGCTTCTACTCTGGAAACACCATATATTTT

j_gene: TRBJ1-5
len: 14
abundance: .
v_gene: TRBV5-8
d_gene: TRBD1
CDR3aa: CASSLGQGAQPQHF
CDR3nt: TGTGCCAGCAGCTTGGGGCAGGGGGCACAGCCCCAGCATTTT

j_gene: TRBJ2-1
len: 14
abundance: .
v_gene: TRBV27
d_gene: .
CDR3aa: CASSLAGQWHEQFF
CDR3nt: TGTGCCAGCAGTTTAGCGGGACAGTGGCATGAGCAGTTCTTC

j_gene: TRBJ2-6
len: 20
abundance: .
v_gene: TRBV28
d_gene: .
CDR3aa: CASSARTWTAKSSGANVLTF
CDR3nt: TGTGCCAGCAGTGCTAGGACCTGGACAGCAAAAAGTTCTGGGGCCAACGTCCTGACTTTC

j_gene: TRBJ1-2
len: 14
abundance: once
v_gene: TRBV7-9
d_gene: .
CDR3aa: CASSWGERPIGYTF
CDR3nt: TGTGCCAGCAGCTGGGGGGAGCGGCCTATTGGCTACACCTTC

j_gene: TRBJ2-7
len: 14
abundance: .
v_gene: TRBV7-9
d_gene: .
CDR3aa: CASSSLSYPYEQYF
CDR3nt: TGTGCCAGCAGCTCATTGTCCTACCCGTACGAGCAGTACTTC

j_gene: TRBJ1-5
len: 16
abundance: .
v_gene: TRBV4-2
d_gene: .
CDR3aa: CASSHSTAYSNQPQHF
CDR3nt: TGTGCCAGCAGCCACTCGACAGCCTATAGCAATCAGCCCCAGCATTTT

j_gene: TRBJ1-4
len: 14
abundance: .
v_gene: TRBV23-1
d_gene: .
CDR3aa: CASSTPGAGEKLFF
CDR3nt: TGCGCCAGCAGTACCCCAGGGGCTGGAGAAAAACTGTTTTTT

j_gene: TRBJ1-2
len: 15
abundance: .
v_gene: TRBV6-5
d_gene: TRBD1
CDR3aa: CASSREGTGGSGYTF
CDR3nt: TGTGCCAGCAGTCGTGAAGGGACAGGGGGATCTGGCTACACCTTC

j_gene: TRBJ1-2
len: 15
abundance: .
v_gene: TRBV28
d_gene: TRBD1
CDR3aa: CASSLAEGAAYGYTF
CDR3nt: TGTGCCAGCAGTCTCGCCGAGGGGGCGGCCTATGGCTACACCTTC